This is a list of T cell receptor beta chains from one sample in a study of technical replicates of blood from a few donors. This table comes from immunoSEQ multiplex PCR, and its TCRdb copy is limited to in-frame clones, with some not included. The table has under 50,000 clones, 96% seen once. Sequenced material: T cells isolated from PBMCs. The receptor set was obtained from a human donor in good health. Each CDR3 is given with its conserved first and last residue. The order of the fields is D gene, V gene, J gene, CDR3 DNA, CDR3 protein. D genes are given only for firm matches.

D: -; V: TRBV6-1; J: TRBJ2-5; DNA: TGTGCCAGCAGTGTTACTAGCTGGGAGACCCAGTACTTC; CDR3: CASSVTSWETQYF
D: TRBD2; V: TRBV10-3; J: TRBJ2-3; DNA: TGTGCCATCAGCCAAGCGGGAGGGAACACAGATACGCAGTATTTT; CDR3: CAISQAGGNTDTQYF
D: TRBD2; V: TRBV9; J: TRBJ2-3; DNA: TGTGCCAGCAGCATCAAAGCGGGAGGCTTCGCCCCAGATACGCAGTATTTT; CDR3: CASSIKAGGFAPDTQYF
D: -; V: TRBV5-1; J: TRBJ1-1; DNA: TGCGCCAGCAGCTTGGTGTACTACACTGAAGCTTTCTTT; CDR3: CASSLVYYTEAFF
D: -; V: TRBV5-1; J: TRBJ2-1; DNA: TGCGCCAGCAGCCCCCTCGACAATGAGCAGTTCTTC; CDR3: CASSPLDNEQFF
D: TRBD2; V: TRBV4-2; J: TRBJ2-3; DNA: TGTGCCAGCAGCCAAGATCTAGCGGGAGGCACAGATACGCAGTATTTT; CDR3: CASSQDLAGGTDTQYF
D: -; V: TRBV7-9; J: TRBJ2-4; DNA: TGTGCCACTTCACCGAGGGGGGGACCAGCCAAAAACATTCAGTACTTC; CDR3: CATSPRGGPAKNIQYF
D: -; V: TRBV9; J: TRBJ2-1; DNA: TGTGCCAGCAGCGTTTCGGGATCCCTCTACAATGAGCAGTTCTTC; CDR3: CASSVSGSLYNEQFF
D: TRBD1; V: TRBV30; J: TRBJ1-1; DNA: TGTGCCTGGGGCAGGGGGGAGACGTCAGCTTTCTTT; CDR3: CAWGRGETSAFF
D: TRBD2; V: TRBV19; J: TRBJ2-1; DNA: TGTGCGTCGATAAGAAGTCAGGGAGGGCCGCCAAGCTCCTACAATGAGCAGTTCTTC; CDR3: CASIRSQGGPPSSYNEQFF
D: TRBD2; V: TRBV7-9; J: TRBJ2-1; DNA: TGTGCCAGCAGCTTAGTCCGCGGGAGCAATGAGCAGTTCTTC; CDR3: CASSLVRGSNEQFF